Listed below are T cell receptor beta chains from one sample, sequenced in a study of brain metastases from non-small cell lung cancer. The data were produced by immunoSEQ multiplex PCR, yet TCRdb's version contains in-frame clones alone and is incomplete. Among around 8,000 clones, about 82% were seen once, and the ten largest hold roughly 4%. The sample taken for sequencing was primary lung tumor tissue. The source is a donor over 35 with non-small cell lung cancer. CDR3s include the opening cysteine and the closing phenylalanine or tryptophan. D genes are given only for firm matches. For some rows the clone size is stated as once, few or many, or as a class when expanded; others skip it.

cdr3_aa cdr3_nt clone_size v_call d_call j_call
CASSLGPREEKLFF TGTGCCAGCAGCTTAGGACCTAGGGAGGAAAAACTGTTTTTT - TRBV13 - TRBJ1-4
CASSLAGGFGTEAFF TGTGCCAGCAGCTTAGCTGGGGGTTTCGGCACTGAAGCTTTCTTT - TRBV7-2 - TRBJ1-1
CASSQDRVDGYEQYF TGCGCCAGCAGCCAAGATCGGGTCGATGGCTACGAGCAGTACTTC few TRBV4-3 - TRBJ2-7
CPRSQVRGPGGQGETQYF TGCCCCCGCAGCCAAGTACGGGGGCCAGGGGGGCAGGGGGAGACCCAGTACTTC - TRBV1 - TRBJ2-5
CASSYSGTGAGNTIYF TGTGCCAGCAGTTACTCTGGGACAGGGGCTGGAAACACCATATATTTT - TRBV6-5 TRBD1 TRBJ1-3
CASSIGEKGSGNTIYF TGTGCCAGTAGTATAGGAGAAAAGGGGTCCGGAAACACCATATATTTT - TRBV19 - TRBJ1-3
CATSDGQAANYGYTF TGTGCCACCAGTGATGGACAGGCGGCTAACTATGGCTACACCTTC - TRBV24-1 TRBD1 TRBJ1-2
CASSQDPPRRNSNQPQHF TGCGCCAGCAGCCAAGATCCTCCCCGTCGGAATAGCAATCAGCCCCAGCATTTT - TRBV4-1 - TRBJ1-5
CASSPRDSGGYGYTF TGTGCCAGTAGTCCCCGGGACAGTGGGGGCTATGGCTACACCTTC - TRBV19 TRBD1 TRBJ1-2
CASSFSRSSYEQYF TGTGCCAGCAGTTTCTCCAGGAGCTCCTACGAGCAGTACTTC - TRBV27 - TRBJ2-7
CSVGSTDMNTEAFF TGCAGCGTTGGGTCAACAGACATGAACACTGAAGCTTTCTTT - TRBV29-1 - TRBJ1-1
CASSPLPRDEQFF TGTGCCAGCTCACCACTCCCCCGGGATGAGCAGTTCTTC - TRBV18 - TRBJ2-1
CASSETEGLRTDTQYF TGTGCCAGCAGTGAAACGGAGGGTTTACGAACAGATACGCAGTATTTT few TRBV2 - TRBJ2-3
CASSLWTEAFF TGTGCCAGCAGCCTCTGGACTGAAGCTTTCTTT few TRBV6-2/TRBV6-3 - TRBJ1-1
CASSGSGGPSYNEQFF TGCGCCAGCAGTGGTAGCGGGGGCCCCTCCTACAATGAGCAATTCTTC - TRBV5-1 TRBD2 TRBJ2-1
CASSETGGNTIYF TGCGCCAGCAGTGAGACAGGGGGCAACACCATATATTTT - TRBV10-2 TRBD1 TRBJ1-3
CASSVSGSTEAFF TGTGCCAGCAGTGTGTCAGGGAGCACTGAAGCTTTCTTT - TRBV2 - TRBJ1-1
CSVDVIASGGHEQFF TGCAGCGTTGACGTTATCGCTAGCGGGGGACATGAGCAGTTCTTC - TRBV29-1 TRBD2 TRBJ2-1
CASSLESARTGNTIYF TGTGCCAGCAGCTTAGAAAGCGCCCGGACTGGAAACACCATATATTTT - TRBV11-1 - TRBJ1-3
CASSAPVRAYYGYTF TGTGCCAGCAGCGCCCCGGTCAGAGCCTACTATGGCTACACCTTC few TRBV7-9 - TRBJ1-2
CASSLAPKETQYF TGTGCTAGCAGCTTGGCCCCAAAAGAGACCCAGTACTTC - TRBV7-3 - TRBJ2-5
CASTQTLAGSEQFF TGTGCCAGCACACAGACACTAGCGGGAAGTGAGCAGTTCTTC - TRBV9 TRBD2 TRBJ2-1
CASRQSSYNSPLHF TGTGCCAGCCGACAGAGCTCTTATAATTCACCCCTCCACTTT - TRBV6-5 - TRBJ1-6
CASSGDKGTRVSGANVLTF TGTGCCAGCAGCGGAGATAAGGGAACAAGGGTCTCTGGGGCCAACGTCCTGACTTTC once TRBV11-3 - TRBJ2-6
CASSVGTGGGNQPQHF TGTGCCAGTAGTGTGGGGACAGGTGGGGGCAATCAGCCCCAGCATTTT - TRBV19 TRBD1 TRBJ1-5
CASSLWGNTEAFF TGCGCCAGCAGCTTGTGGGGGAACACTGAAGCTTTCTTT - TRBV5-1 - TRBJ1-1
CASSLEVSSGAYNEQFF TGCGCCAGCAGCTTGGAGGTCTCGAGCGGGGCCTACAATGAGCAGTTCTTC - TRBV5-1 TRBD2 TRBJ2-1
CAWTQGEGTDTQYF TGTGCCTGGACCCAGGGCGAGGGTACAGATACGCAGTATTTT - TRBV30 - TRBJ2-3
CASSPDQRRINEQFF TGTGCCAGCAGTCCCGACCAAAGGAGGATCAATGAGCAGTTCTTC - TRBV6-2/TRBV6-3 - TRBJ2-1
CASSLGQVIDHEAFF TGTGCCAGCAGCTTGGGACAGGTGATTGACCATGAAGCTTTCTTT - TRBV5-6 - TRBJ1-1
CASSIRVGQRYSNQPQHF TGTGCCAGTAGTATACGGGTAGGGCAGAGATATAGCAATCAGCCCCAGCATTTT - TRBV19 - TRBJ1-5
CASSLVGRRDYGYTF TGTGCCAGCAGCTTGGTGGGACGGAGGGACTATGGCTACACCTTC - TRBV5-4 - TRBJ1-2
CVSSQDSEGITDTQYF TGTGTCAGCAGCCAAGATAGCGAGGGGATAACAGATACGCAGTATTTT - TRBV3-1/TRBV3-2 - TRBJ2-3
CASSIGQGLITQYF TGTGCCAGTAGTATCGGGCAGGGTTTGATTACGCAGTATTTT - TRBV19 - TRBJ2-3